This record covers a single T cell receptor (beta chain). Its antigen is as yet unknown. Treatment described: some 20 received Ad26.COV2.S at low or high dose, single or two shots; about 5 received placebo; per-sample allocation not given. Samples were taken on day 63 after the first vaccine or placebo injection. The shot given was an Ad26 vector that makes Wuhan-strain SARS-CoV-2 spike. Germline V gene data show CDR1 as MNHEY and CDR2 as SMNVEV (reference sequence). The CDR3 is 17 residues long. Trimming removed 2 bases from V and 2 bases from J; junction bases left unmatched: 9. The data were obtained in a study of Ad26.COV2.S vaccination and SARS-CoV-2 variants. Across the study: Intramuscular Ad26.COV2.S at 5x10^10 or 1x10^11 viral particles. Broader study findings: The placebo group had lower spike-specific TCR breadth than the vaccine recipients did. It was reported that spike-specific CD8+ and CD4+ T cell responses were substantially broad after vaccination.

The repertoire was sequenced with immunoSEQ multiplex PCR; TCRdb's copy has only in-frame clones and lacks some. The sample has approximately 500,000 clones; around 90% are singletons. The origin of this receptor is a person between 18 and 65 years old who received the Ad26.COV2.S COVID-19 vaccine or a placebo. The material sequenced was peripheral blood, taken in a trial of Ad26.COV2.S vaccine versus placebo. The gene calls are TRBV27 and TRBJ2-5, with 9 bases that match TRBD2. In DNA, the CDR3 is TGTGCCAGCAGTTTAAGGATGATGGCGGGAGGGCAAGAGACCCAGTACTTC. Its protein product is CASSLRMMAGGQETQYF.